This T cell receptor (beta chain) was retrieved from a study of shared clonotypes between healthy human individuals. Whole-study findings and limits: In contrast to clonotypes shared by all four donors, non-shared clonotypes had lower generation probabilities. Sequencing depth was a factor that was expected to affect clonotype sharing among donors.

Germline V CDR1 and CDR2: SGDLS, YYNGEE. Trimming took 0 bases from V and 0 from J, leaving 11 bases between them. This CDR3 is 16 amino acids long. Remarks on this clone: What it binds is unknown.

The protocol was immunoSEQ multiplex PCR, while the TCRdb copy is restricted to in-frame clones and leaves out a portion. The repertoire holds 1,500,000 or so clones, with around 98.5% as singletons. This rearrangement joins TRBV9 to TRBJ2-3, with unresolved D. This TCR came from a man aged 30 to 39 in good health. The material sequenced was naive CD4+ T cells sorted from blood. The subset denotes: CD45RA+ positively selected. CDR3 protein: CASSVEARPSTDTQYF. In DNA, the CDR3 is TGTGCCAGCAGCGTAGAGGCGAGACCTAGCACAGATACGCAGTATTTT.